This T cell receptor beta chain is drawn from a study of blood T cell repertoires in COVID-19. Study background: Specimens from acute and convalescent COVID-19 originated in the United States, Italy and Spain. Sources were T cells, B-cell-depleted T cells, or PBMCs; the material itself was cDNA or gDNA.

Here immunoSEQ multiplex PCR was the method, and the copy in TCRdb shows in-frame clones only, minus some. The sample shows 20,000 to 25,000 clones, 73% of them seen only once. The germline V and J ends were trimmed by 3 bases and 4 bases, with 10 bases remaining between them. The CDR3 covers 14 residues. CDR1 KGHSH and CDR2 LQKENI come from the germline V gene. The rearrangement joins TRBV18 to TRBJ1-5; D gene unclear. Sequenced: peripheral blood. The source is a human donor in a cohort sampled during active or convalescent COVID-19. CDR3 nucleotide sequence: TGTGCCAGCTCACCGAGGGTGAATAATCAGCCCCAGCATTTT. Translating gives CASSPRVNNQPQHF.